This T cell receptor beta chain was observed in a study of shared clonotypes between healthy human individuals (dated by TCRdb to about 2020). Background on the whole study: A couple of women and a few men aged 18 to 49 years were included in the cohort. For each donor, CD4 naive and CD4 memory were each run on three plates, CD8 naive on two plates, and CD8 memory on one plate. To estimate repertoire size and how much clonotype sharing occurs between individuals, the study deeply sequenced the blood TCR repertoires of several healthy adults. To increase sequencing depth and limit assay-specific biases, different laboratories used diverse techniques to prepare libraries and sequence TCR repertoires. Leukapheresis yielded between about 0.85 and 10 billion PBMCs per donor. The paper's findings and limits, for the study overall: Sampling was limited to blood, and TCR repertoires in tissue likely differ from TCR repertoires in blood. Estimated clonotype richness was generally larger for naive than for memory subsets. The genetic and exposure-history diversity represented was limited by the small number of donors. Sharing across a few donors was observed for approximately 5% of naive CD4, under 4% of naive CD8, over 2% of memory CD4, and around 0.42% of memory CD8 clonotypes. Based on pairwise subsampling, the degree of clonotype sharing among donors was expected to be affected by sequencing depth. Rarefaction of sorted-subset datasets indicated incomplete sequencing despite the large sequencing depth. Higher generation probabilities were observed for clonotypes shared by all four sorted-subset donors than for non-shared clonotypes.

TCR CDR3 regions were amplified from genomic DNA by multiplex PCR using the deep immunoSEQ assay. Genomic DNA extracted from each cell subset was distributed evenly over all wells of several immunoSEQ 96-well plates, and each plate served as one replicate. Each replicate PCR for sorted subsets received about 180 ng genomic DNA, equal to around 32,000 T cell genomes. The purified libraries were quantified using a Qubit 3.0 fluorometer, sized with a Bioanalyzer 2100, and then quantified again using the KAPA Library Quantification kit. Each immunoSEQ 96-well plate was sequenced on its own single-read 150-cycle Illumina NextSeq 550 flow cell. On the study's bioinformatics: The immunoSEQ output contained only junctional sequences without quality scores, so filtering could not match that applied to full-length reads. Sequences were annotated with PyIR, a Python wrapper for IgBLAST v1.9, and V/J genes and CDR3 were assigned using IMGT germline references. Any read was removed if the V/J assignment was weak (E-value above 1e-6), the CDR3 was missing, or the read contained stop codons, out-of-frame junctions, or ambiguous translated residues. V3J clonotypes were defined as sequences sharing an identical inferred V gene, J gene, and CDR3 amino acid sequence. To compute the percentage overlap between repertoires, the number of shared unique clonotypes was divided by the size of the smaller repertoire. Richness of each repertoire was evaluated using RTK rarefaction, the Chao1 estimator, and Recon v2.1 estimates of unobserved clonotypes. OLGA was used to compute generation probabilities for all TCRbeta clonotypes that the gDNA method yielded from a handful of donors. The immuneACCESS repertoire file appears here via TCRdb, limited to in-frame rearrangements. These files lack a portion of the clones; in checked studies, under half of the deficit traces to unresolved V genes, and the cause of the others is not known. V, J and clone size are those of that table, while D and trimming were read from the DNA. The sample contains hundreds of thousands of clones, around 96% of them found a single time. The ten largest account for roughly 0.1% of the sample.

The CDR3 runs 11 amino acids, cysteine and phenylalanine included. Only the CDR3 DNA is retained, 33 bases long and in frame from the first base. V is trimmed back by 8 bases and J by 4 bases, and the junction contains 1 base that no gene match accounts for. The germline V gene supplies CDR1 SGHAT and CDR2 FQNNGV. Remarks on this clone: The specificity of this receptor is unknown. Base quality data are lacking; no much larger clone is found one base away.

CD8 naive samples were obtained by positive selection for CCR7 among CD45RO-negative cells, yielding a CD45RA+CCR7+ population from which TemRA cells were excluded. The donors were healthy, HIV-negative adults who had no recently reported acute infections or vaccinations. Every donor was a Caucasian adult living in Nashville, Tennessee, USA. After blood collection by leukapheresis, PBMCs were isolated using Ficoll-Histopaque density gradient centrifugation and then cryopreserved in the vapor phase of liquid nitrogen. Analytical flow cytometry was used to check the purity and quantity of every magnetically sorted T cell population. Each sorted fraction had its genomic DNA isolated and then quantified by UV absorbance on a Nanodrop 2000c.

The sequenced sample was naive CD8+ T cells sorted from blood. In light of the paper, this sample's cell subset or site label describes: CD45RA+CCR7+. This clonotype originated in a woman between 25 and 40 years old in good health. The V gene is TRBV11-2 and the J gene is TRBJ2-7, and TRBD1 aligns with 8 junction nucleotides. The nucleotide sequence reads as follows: TGTGCCAGCGGGACAGGTTACGAGCAGTACTTC. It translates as CASGTGYEQYF.